Shown below are 11 T cell receptor beta chains from a single sample sequenced in a study of blood T cell repertoires in COVID-19 (dated by TCRdb to between 2020 and 2021). The receptor library was made with the immunoSEQ multiplex PCR assay. TCRdb provides this immuneACCESS table in a form limited to in-frame rearrangements. Some clones are lacking; in checked studies, under half of them reflect an unresolved V gene, and why the rest are absent is not known. Across this sample there are more than 95,000 clones, with approximately 90% seen only once. The ten largest clones take up roughly 18% of the sample. The sequencing input was peripheral blood. These receptors originate from a woman aged 80 or over in a cohort sampled during active COVID-19.

The chain joins TRBV5-6 to TRBJ1-2; TRBD1 matches 7 bases. This CDR3 comprises 13 residues. Germline-derived CDR1 and CDR2 are SGHDT and YYEEEE. After removal of 4 bases from V and 6 bases from J, the junction contained 6 bases not matched to a gene. CDR3 loop: CASSTRQGDGYTF. In nucleotides, the CDR3 is TGTGCCAGCAGCACCAGACAGGGTGATGGCTACACCTTC.

The rearrangement uses TRBV12-3 or TRBV12-4 and TRBJ2-5; D unresolved. Trimming removed 5 bases at V and 0 bases at J, with 7 bases between. CDR3 size: 13 residues. The CDR3, as DNA: TGTGCCAGCAGTGCCGGGTACCAAGAGACCCAGTACTTC. This sequence encodes CASSAGYQETQYF.

V and J are TRBV6-5 and TRBJ2-7; 8 bases match TRBD2. This CDR3 is 15 amino acids long. The V gene end was trimmed by 11 bases and the J gene end by 3 bases; junction bases not matched to a gene: 15. The germline V gene has CDR1 MNHEY and CDR2 SVGAGI. The chain's CDR3 is CASIPGGAGGYEQYF. In DNA form, the CDR3 reads TGTGCCTCAATCCCCGGGGGGGCAGGCGGCTACGAGCAGTACTTC.

CDR3 region: CASSQYAGGENPTDTQYF. The CDR3, as DNA: TGTGCCAGCAGCCAATATGCGGGGGGGGAGAACCCCACAGATACGCAGTATTTT. V is TRBV3-1 (or the pseudogene TRBV3-2) and J is TRBJ2-3; 9 positions match TRBD2. V lost 2 bases and J lost 2; bases outside the gene matches: 11. CDR3 length equals 18 residues. Germline V CDR1 and CDR2: LGHDT, YNNKEL (reference sequence).

The rearrangement links TRBV3-1 (or the pseudogene TRBV3-2) to TRBJ2-1; possibly TRBD1 for D (5 bases). The germline gives CDR1 LGHDT, CDR2 YNNKEL (reference sequence). The CDR3 loop spans 12 amino acids. V was cut by 4 bases and J by 10 bases, with 11 bases left in between. The CDR3: CASSPGPEEQFF. The CDR3 DNA sequence: TGTGCCAGCAGCCCAGGGCCGGAGGAGCAGTTCTTC.

The V call is TRBV11-2, the J call TRBJ2-7; D remains unclear. Germline assignment: CDR1 SGHAT and CDR2 FQNNGV. V dropped 4 bases and J dropped 3 bases, with 16 bases sitting between them. This CDR3 region has 15 residues. The CDR3 nucleotides are TGTGCCAGCAGCTCCTTTCAGGTTCTCGGCTACGAGCAGTACTTC. It yields the protein CASSSFQVLGYEQYF.

Points on this clone: Other DNA sequences in the same sample also yield this CDR3. The chain couples TRBV27 to TRBJ1-5; TRBD1 is a possible D gene (5 bases). This CDR3 is 14 amino acids long. From germline, CDR1 is MNHEY and CDR2 SMNVEV (reference sequence). Trimming cost V 3 bases and J 2 bases, with 8 bases left between them. The CDR3 coding sequence is TGTGCCAGCAGTTTGGTAGGGGGCAATCAGCCCCAGCATTTT. Its protein product is CASSLVGGNQPQHF.

The chain links TRBV14 to TRBJ1-3; possibly TRBD1 for D (6 bases). V was clipped by 4 bases and J by 4 bases, with 11 bases between them. The CDR3 has 14 amino acids. In germline, CDR1 is SGHDN, CDR2 FVKESK. CDR3 sequence: CASSPGTPGNTIYF. In DNA, the CDR3 is TGTGCCAGCAGCCCAGGGACACCGGGAAACACCATATATTTT.

This chain uses TRBV5-1 with TRBJ2-3; possible D gene TRBD2, 5 bases. This CDR3 region has 15 residues. V lost 0 bases and J lost 2, with 10 bases in between. The germline gives CDR1 SGHRS, CDR2 YFSETQ. CDR3 sequence (DNA): TGCGCCAGCAGCTTGGCCAGCGGTAACACAGATACGCAGTATTTT. This sequence encodes CASSLASGNTDTQYF.

This sequence joins TRBV6-5 and TRBJ1-1; maybe TRBD1 (5 bases). The germline V gene has CDR1 MNHEY and CDR2 SVGAGI. The V end lost 0 bases, the J end lost 1 base, and 12 bases lay between the germline ends. The CDR3 contains 16 residues. The CDR3 region is CASSYSNFRANTEAFF. The CDR3 region has the DNA TGTGCCAGCAGTTACTCGAATTTCAGGGCGAACACTGAAGCTTTCTTT.

This chain connects TRBV24-1 to TRBJ2-3; 9 nucleotides line up with TRBD1. Germline CDR1 KGHDR, CDR2 SFDVKD. The CDR3 has 15 residues. V was pared by 6 bases and J by 1 base, with 4 bases of the junction left unmatched. The CDR3 loop reads CATSPRDRGTDTQYF. DNA of the CDR3: TGTGCCACCAGTCCCCGGGACAGGGGCACAGATACGCAGTATTTT.